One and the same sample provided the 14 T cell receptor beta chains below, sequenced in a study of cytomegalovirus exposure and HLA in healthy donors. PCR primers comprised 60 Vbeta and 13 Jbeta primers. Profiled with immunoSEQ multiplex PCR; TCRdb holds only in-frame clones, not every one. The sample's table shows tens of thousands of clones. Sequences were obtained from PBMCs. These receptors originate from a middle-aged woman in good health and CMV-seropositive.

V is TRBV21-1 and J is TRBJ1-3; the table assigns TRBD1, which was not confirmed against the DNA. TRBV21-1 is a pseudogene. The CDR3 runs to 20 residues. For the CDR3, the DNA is TGTGCCAGCAGCGGCCGTAGGGACAGGGCCTTTTTCCTCTCTGGAAACACCATATATTTT. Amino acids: CASSGRRDRAFFLSGNTIYF.

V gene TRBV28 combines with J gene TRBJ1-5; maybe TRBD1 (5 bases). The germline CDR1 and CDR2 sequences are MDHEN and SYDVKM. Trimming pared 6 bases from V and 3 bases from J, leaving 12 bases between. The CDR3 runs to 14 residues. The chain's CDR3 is CASRGGGSNQPQHF. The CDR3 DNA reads TGTGCCAGCAGGGGCGGGGGTTCCAATCAGCCCCAGCATTTT.

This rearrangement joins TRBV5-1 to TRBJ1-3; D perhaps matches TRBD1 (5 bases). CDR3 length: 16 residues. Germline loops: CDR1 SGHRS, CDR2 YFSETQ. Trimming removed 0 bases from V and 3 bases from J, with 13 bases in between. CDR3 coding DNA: TGCGCCAGCAGCTTGGCCGGGGGACGCGATGGAAACACCATATATTTT. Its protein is CASSLAGGRDGNTIYF.

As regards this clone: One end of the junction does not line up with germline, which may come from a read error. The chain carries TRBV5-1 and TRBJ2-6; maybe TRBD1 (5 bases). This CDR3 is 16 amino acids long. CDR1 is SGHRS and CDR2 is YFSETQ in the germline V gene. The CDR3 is CASRMGATAGADVLTF. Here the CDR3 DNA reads TGCGCCAGCAGAATGGGCGCAACGGCTGGGGCCGACGTCCTGACTTTC.

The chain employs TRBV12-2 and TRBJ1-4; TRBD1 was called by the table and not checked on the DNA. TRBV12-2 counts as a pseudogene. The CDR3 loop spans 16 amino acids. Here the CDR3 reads CASRLEHPGGCEKLFF. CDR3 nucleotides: TGTGCAAGTCGCTTAGAACACCCAGGGGGCTGCGAAAAACTGTTTTTT.

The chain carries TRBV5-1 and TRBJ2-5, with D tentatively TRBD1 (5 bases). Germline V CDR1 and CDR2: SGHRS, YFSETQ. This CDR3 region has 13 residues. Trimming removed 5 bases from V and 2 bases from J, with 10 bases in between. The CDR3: CASRLQGQETQYF. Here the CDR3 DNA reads TGCGCCAGCAGACTCCAGGGACAAGAGACCCAGTACTTC.

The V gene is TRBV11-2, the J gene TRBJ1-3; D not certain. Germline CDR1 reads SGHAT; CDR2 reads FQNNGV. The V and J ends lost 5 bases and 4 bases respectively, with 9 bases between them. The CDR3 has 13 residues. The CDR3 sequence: CASSLESGNTIYF. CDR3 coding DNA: TGTGCCAGCAGCCTTGAGAGCGGAAACACCATATATTTT.

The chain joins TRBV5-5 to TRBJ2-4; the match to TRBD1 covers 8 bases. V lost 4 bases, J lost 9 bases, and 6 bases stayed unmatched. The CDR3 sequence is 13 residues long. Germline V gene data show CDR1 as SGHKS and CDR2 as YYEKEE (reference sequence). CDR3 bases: TGTGCCAGCAGCGTAGGACAGGGAGGCATTCAGTACTTC. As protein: CASSVGQGGIQYF.

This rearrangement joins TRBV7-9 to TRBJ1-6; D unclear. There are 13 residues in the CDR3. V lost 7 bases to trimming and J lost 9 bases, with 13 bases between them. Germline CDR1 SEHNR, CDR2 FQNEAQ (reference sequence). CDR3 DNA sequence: TGTGCCAGCACCCCAGGAGGTGTTTCACCCCTCCACTTT. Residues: CASTPGGVSPLHF.

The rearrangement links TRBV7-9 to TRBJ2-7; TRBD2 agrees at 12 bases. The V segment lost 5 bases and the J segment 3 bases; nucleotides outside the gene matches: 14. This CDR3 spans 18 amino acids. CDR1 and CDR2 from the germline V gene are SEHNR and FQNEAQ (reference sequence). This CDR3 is CASSPRLAGGGFIYEQYF. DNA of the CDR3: TGTGCCAGCAGCCCGAGGCTAGCGGGAGGGGGGTTTATCTACGAGCAGTACTTC.

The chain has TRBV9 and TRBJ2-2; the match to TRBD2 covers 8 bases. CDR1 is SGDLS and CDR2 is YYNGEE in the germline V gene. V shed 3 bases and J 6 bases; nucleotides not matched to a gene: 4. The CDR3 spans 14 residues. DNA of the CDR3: TGTGCCAGCAGCGCCACGCGGGGGGCCGGGGAGCTGTTTTTT. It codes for CASSATRGAGELFF.

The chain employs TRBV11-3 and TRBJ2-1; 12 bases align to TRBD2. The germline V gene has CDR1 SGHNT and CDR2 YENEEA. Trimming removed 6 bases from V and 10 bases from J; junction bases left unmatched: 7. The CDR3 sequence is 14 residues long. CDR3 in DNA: TGTGCCAGCAGTCTAGCGGGAGGGATGAGAGAGCAGTTCTTC. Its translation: CASSLAGGMREQFF.

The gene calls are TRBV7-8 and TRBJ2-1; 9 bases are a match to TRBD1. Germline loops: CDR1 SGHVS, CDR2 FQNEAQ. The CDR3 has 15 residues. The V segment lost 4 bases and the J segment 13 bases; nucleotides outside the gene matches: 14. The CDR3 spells CASSSPGQGGGVQFF. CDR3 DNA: TGTGCCAGCAGCTCCCCGGGACAGGGAGGCGGCGTCCAGTTCTTC. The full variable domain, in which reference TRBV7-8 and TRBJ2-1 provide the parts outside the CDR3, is GAGVSQSPRYKVAKRGQDVALRCDPISGHVSLFWYQQALGQGPEFLTYFQNEAQLDKSGLPSDRFFAERPEGSVSTLKIQRTQQEDSAVYLCASSSPGQGGGVQFFGPGTRLTVL.

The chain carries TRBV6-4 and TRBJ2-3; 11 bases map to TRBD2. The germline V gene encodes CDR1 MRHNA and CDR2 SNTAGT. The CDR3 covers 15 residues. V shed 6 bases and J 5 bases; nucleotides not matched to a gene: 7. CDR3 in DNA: TGTGCCAGCAGCTCCATAGCGGGAGGGGAAGATACGCAGTATTTT. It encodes CASSSIAGGEDTQYF.